The rows below give T cell receptor beta chains drawn from one sample of a study of CD8+ T cells in alopecia areata. Measured with immunoSEQ multiplex PCR; TCRdb has only the in-frame clones, and not every one. This table has roughly 250,000 clones, approximately 61% appearing once. The source material was CD4+ T cells sorted from blood, sampled at week 0. The receptors originated from a human donor with alopecia areata. Each CDR3 is given with its conserved first and last residue. Each record gives: V gene, clone size, D gene, J gene, CDR3 DNA, CDR3 protein. D genes are given only for firm matches. The listing skips clone size in some rows; elsewhere it reads once, few, many or a size class.

V: TRBV29-1; size: -; D: -; J: TRBJ1-2; DNA: TGCAGCGTCTACCCCTACAGCCCACAAGGCTATGGCTACACCTTC; CDR3: CSVYPYSPQGYGYTF
V: TRBV29-1; size: -; D: -; J: TRBJ2-1; DNA: TGCAGCGTTGTTGAGCTTAACAATGAGCAGTTCTTC; CDR3: CSVVELNNEQFF
V: TRBV5-1; size: -; D: TRBD1; J: TRBJ2-5; DNA: TGCGCCAGCAGCTTGGCACAGGGGCAAGAGACCCAGTACTTC; CDR3: CASSLAQGQETQYF
V: TRBV30; size: -; D: -; J: TRBJ1-4; DNA: TGTGCCTACAGGGTGGCTAATGAAAAACTGTTTTTT; CDR3: CAYRVANEKLFF
V: TRBV10-3; size: -; D: -; J: TRBJ1-1; DNA: TGTGCCATCAGTGGGGGCACTGAAGCTTTCTTT; CDR3: CAISGGTEAFF
V: TRBV29-1; size: -; D: TRBD2; J: TRBJ2-3; DNA: TGCAGCGCTTCGGGACTAGCGGGGTGGATAGATACGCAGTATTTT; CDR3: CSASGLAGWIDTQYF
V: TRBV30; size: -; D: TRBD1; J: TRBJ1-2; DNA: TGTGCCTGGAGTGTAGCAGGGGGCCCTAACTATGGCTACACCTTC; CDR3: CAWSVAGGPNYGYTF
V: TRBV6-5; size: -; D: -; J: TRBJ1-2; DNA: TGTGCCAGCAGTTACTCGCTGGGGCGGGGCTACACCTTC; CDR3: CASSYSLGRGYTF
V: TRBV5-1; size: -; D: -; J: TRBJ2-5; DNA: TGCGCCAGCAGCTTGGACACCCTTCAAGAGACCCAGTACTTC; CDR3: CASSLDTLQETQYF
V: TRBV9; size: -; D: TRBD2; J: TRBJ2-5; DNA: TGTACCAGCAGCGTAAATGGACTAGCGGCCCAAGAGACCCAGTACTTC; CDR3: CTSSVNGLAAQETQYF
V: TRBV27; size: -; D: -; J: TRBJ2-7; DNA: TGTGCCAGCAGCTCCCAGCTCCAGGGCTCCTACGAGCAGTACTTC; CDR3: CASSSQLQGSYEQYF
V: TRBV7-9; size: -; D: -; J: TRBJ1-2; DNA: TGTGCCAGCAGCTTACACAGGGAGAGGATCTATGGCTACACCTTC; CDR3: CASSLHRERIYGYTF
V: TRBV5-6; size: -; D: -; J: TRBJ1-4; DNA: TGTGCCAGCAGCTTGGCCGGGCCTACTCAAGGATCGGTGTTTTTT; CDR3: CASSLAGPTQGSVFF
V: TRBV6-6; size: few; D: -; J: TRBJ1-6; DNA: TGTGCCAGCAGCCCTCTCGGGGGTGAAGGTTCACCCCTCCACTTT; CDR3: CASSPLGGEGSPLHF
V: TRBV29-1; size: -; D: TRBD1; J: TRBJ2-7; DNA: TGCAGCGTCCGACAGGGACCCTACGAGCAGTACTTC; CDR3: CSVRQGPYEQYF
V: TRBV2; size: few; D: TRBD1; J: TRBJ2-7; DNA: TGTGCCAGCAGATACAGGGGCGAGCAGTACTTC; CDR3: CASRYRGEQYF
V: TRBV29-1; size: -; D: TRBD1; J: TRBJ2-1; DNA: TGCAGCGTCGACAGGGGCGCCTACAATGAGCAGTTCTTC; CDR3: CSVDRGAYNEQFF
V: TRBV5-6; size: -; D: -; J: TRBJ2-5; DNA: TGTGCCAGCAGCTTGATGGAGACCCAGTACTTC; CDR3: CASSLMETQYF
V: TRBV10-3; size: few; D: TRBD2; J: TRBJ2-1; DNA: TGTGCCATCAAGTCCGGGGGGGGCTCCTACAATGAGCAGTTCTTC; CDR3: CAIKSGGGSYNEQFF
V: TRBV29-1; size: -; D: -; J: TRBJ1-4; DNA: TGCAGCGTTGAGGGGGCTGAAGAAAAACTGTTTTTT; CDR3: CSVEGAEEKLFF
V: TRBV19; size: -; D: -; J: TRBJ2-3; DNA: TGTGCCAGCCGGCTGACAGGGAGGGCAGATACGCAGTATTTT; CDR3: CASRLTGRADTQYF
V: TRBV9; size: few; D: -; J: TRBJ2-1; DNA: TGTGCCAGCAGCGTAGACGCGAGCTCCTACAATGAGCAGTTCTTC; CDR3: CASSVDASSYNEQFF
V: TRBV29-1; size: few; D: TRBD1; J: TRBJ2-7; DNA: TGCAGCGTAGGGGCAGGGGGCTACGAGCAGTACTTC; CDR3: CSVGAGGYEQYF
V: TRBV7-2; size: few; D: -; J: TRBJ2-3; DNA: TGTGCCAGCAGCTTATTGAAGGGTCGCACAGATACGCAGTATTTT; CDR3: CASSLLKGRTDTQYF
V: TRBV7-9; size: -; D: TRBD1; J: TRBJ2-7; DNA: TGTGCCAGCACCCTCACCGGGACAGGGGGCTACGAGCAGTACTTC; CDR3: CASTLTGTGGYEQYF
V: TRBV19; size: -; D: TRBD1; J: TRBJ2-7; DNA: TGTGCCAGTAGTACCAGCGGACAGGGAAATACGCACGAGCAGTACTTC; CDR3: CASSTSGQGNTHEQYF
V: TRBV27; size: -; D: -; J: TRBJ2-1; DNA: TGTGCCAGCAGCCGTCGGAGGACTTATCGCGAGCAGTTCTTC; CDR3: CASSRRRTYREQFF
V: TRBV25-1; size: -; D: TRBD1; J: TRBJ2-2; DNA: TGTGCCAGCAGTGTCACAGGGGGCTATACCGGGGAGCTGTTTTTT; CDR3: CASSVTGGYTGELFF
V: TRBV29-1; size: few; D: TRBD2; J: TRBJ2-2; DNA: TGCAGCGTTGAAGGACTAGCGGGCCTAAACACCGGGGAGCTGTTTTTT; CDR3: CSVEGLAGLNTGELFF
V: TRBV13; size: -; D: -; J: TRBJ1-1; DNA: TGTGCCAGCAGCCTGGGTATAGGGTTGAACACTGAAGCTTTCTTT; CDR3: CASSLGIGLNTEAFF
V: TRBV25-1; size: once; D: TRBD2; J: TRBJ2-1; DNA: TGTGCCAGCAGTGCTATAGCGGGGGGGGTCTACAATGAGCAGTTCTTC; CDR3: CASSAIAGGVYNEQFF
V: TRBV19; size: -; D: -; J: TRBJ1-1; DNA: TGTGCCAGTAGGTGGAGTTCCGGGACTGAAGCTTTCTTT; CDR3: CASRWSSGTEAFF
V: TRBV7-8; size: few; D: TRBD2; J: TRBJ2-2; DNA: TGTGCCAGCAGCTTACCTATAAGGCTAGCGGGGAACACCGGGGAGCTGTTTTTT; CDR3: CASSLPIRLAGNTGELFF
V: TRBV29-1; size: -; D: -; J: TRBJ1-1; DNA: TGCAGCGGCGTGACAGCTTCGAACACTGAAGCTTTCTTT; CDR3: CSGVTASNTEAFF
V: TRBV5-1; size: few; D: -; J: TRBJ1-5; DNA: TGCGCCAGCAGCCCCTCCCCAGGGCAGCCCCAGCATTTT; CDR3: CASSPSPGQPQHF
V: TRBV4-2; size: once; D: -; J: TRBJ1-1; DNA: TGTGCCAGCAGCCAAAGCCGGGGCCATGAAGCTTTCTTT; CDR3: CASSQSRGHEAFF
V: TRBV29-1; size: -; D: -; J: TRBJ1-1; DNA: TGCAGCGTTGAGGGACTGGCCTTGCCTGAAGCTTTCTTT; CDR3: CSVEGLALPEAFF
V: TRBV15; size: -; D: -; J: TRBJ2-7; DNA: TGTGCCACCAGCAGAGATTTGGGCCAAAGCGAGCAGTACTTC; CDR3: CATSRDLGQSEQYF
V: TRBV27; size: -; D: TRBD2; J: TRBJ2-1; DNA: TGTGCCAGCAGTTTACGAGTTAGCGGGGACCCCCCTTACAATGAGCAGTTCTTC; CDR3: CASSLRVSGDPPYNEQFF
V: TRBV29-1; size: -; D: -; J: TRBJ2-3; DNA: TGCAGCGGGGGGCGGGGTAGCACAGATACGCAGTATTTT; CDR3: CSGGRGSTDTQYF
V: TRBV30; size: -; D: -; J: TRBJ1-3; DNA: TGTGCCTGGAGTGCGGACACCGGAAACACCATATATTTT; CDR3: CAWSADTGNTIYF
V: TRBV4-3; size: -; D: -; J: TRBJ2-7; DNA: TGCGCCAGCAGCCAAGGGACCACGAGCGCCTACGAGCAGTACTTC; CDR3: CASSQGTTSAYEQYF
V: TRBV5-6; size: once; D: -; J: TRBJ2-5; DNA: TGTGCCAGCAGCTTCAGGCGGTACCAAGAGACCCAGTACTTC; CDR3: CASSFRRYQETQYF
V: TRBV30; size: -; D: TRBD1; J: TRBJ1-2; DNA: TGTGCCTGGAGCAGTCAGGGGGCGGACTATGGCTACACCTTC; CDR3: CAWSSQGADYGYTF
V: TRBV5-1; size: -; D: TRBD1; J: TRBJ2-5; DNA: TGCGCCAGCAGCTTGGCCAGACAGGGCGGTGAGACCCAGTACTTC; CDR3: CASSLARQGGETQYF
V: TRBV30; size: once; D: -; J: TRBJ2-7; DNA: TGTGCCTGGGGCCCCAATCCCTACGAGCAGTACTTC; CDR3: CAWGPNPYEQYF
V: TRBV29-1; size: -; D: TRBD2; J: TRBJ2-1; DNA: TGCAGCGTCCCCTCGGGGGGGTCGTACAATGAGCAGTTCTTC; CDR3: CSVPSGGSYNEQFF
V: TRBV10-3; size: few; D: TRBD1; J: TRBJ2-6; DNA: TGTGCCATCAGTGTGACAGGGACAGGTAGCTCTGGGGCCAACGTCCTGACTTTC; CDR3: CAISVTGTGSSGANVLTF
V: TRBV29-1; size: -; D: -; J: TRBJ1-1; DNA: TGCAGCGTTGATCAGGGGCCGCCGGACACTGAAGCTTTCTTT; CDR3: CSVDQGPPDTEAFF